Following are 8 T cell receptor beta chains from one sample sequenced in a study of human T cells and chemical hapten exposure. TCRdb itself ran the RACE reads through MiXCR, one entry per CDR3 protein. The sample holds around 260,000 distinct CDR3 sequences, about 8.1% seen once. The time point here: pre-sensitization, week 0. Described treatment: therapeutic diphenylcyclopropenone sensitization with weekly scalp DPC. The source material was whole blood, sampled in connection with sensitization to the hapten diphenylcyclopropenone (DPC). The receptors shown here come from a woman aged 35 to 49 with alopecia areata. Some clones in this sample may be carry-over from other donors' samples.

This clonotype appeared a few times. This chain uses TRBV12-3 or TRBV12-4 with TRBJ1-2; 8 nucleotides line up with TRBD1. The J segment lost 3 bases and the V segment lost 7 bases, leaving 4 bases of the junction unmatched. The CDR3 runs 13 residues. The chain's CDR3 is CASTRTGYYGYTF. The CDR3 DNA reads TGTGCCAGCACTAGGACAGGGTACTATGGCTACACCTTC.

The gene calls are TRBV29-1 and TRBJ1-5, with D uncertain. CDR3 length equals 12 residues. Germline CDR1 SQVTM, CDR2 ANQGSEA. The V end lost 4 bases, the J end lost 9 bases, and 13 bases lay between the germline ends. The CDR3 reads CSVASRLGPQHF. Written as DNA, the CDR3 is TGCAGCGTTGCGAGCCGGCTGGGGCCCCAGCATTTT.

This chain uses TRBV12-3 or TRBV12-4 with TRBJ2-1, with TRBD1 matching 8 bases. Trimming cost V 6 bases and J 9 bases; bases outside gene matches: 7. The CDR3 length is 13 residues. The DNA of the CDR3 is TGTGCCAGCAGGGGTCCCAGGGGGCGTGAGCAGTTCTTC. Protein product: CASRGPRGREQFF.

The chain recombines TRBV30 with TRBJ1-1; 8 bases fit TRBD1. Germline V CDR1 and CDR2: GTSNPN, SVGIG (reference sequence). The CDR3 spans 15 residues. J was trimmed by 0 bases and V by 3 bases; bases with no gene match: 6. CDR3 protein: CAWSRLDRVNTEAFF. CDR3 in DNA: TGTGCCTGGAGCCGCCTGGACAGGGTGAACACTGAAGCTTTCTTT.

The chain carries TRBV5-4 and TRBJ1-4; 11 bases fit TRBD1. This CDR3 comprises 17 residues. Germline lookup yields CDR1 SGHNT and CDR2 YYREEE (reference sequence). The CDR3 loop reads CAGSDGDRGKLNEKLFF. CDR3 sequence (DNA): TGTGCAGGGTCTGACGGGGACAGGGGGAAACTTAATGAAAAACTGTTTTTT.

This clonotype was observed a handful of times. J is TRBJ2-5 and V is TRBV12-3 or TRBV12-4; D is ambiguous. Trimming cost V 6 bases and J 5 bases, with 13 bases left between them. This CDR3 is built from 13 residues. The CDR3 region is CASSLRPRETQYF. In DNA form, the CDR3 reads TGTGCCAGCAGCCTCAGACCCCGGGAGACCCAGTACTTC.

This clonotype showed up many times. The CDR3 loop reads CASSYSSPLVAFF. In DNA form, the CDR3 reads TGTGCCAGCAGTTACTCGTCCCCCCTTGTCGCTTTCTTT. The rearrangement joins TRBV6-2 or TRBV6-3 to TRBJ1-1; D gene ambiguous. V lost 0 bases to trimming and J lost 11 bases, with 13 bases between them. The CDR3 spans 13 residues. Germline lookup yields CDR1 MNHEY and CDR2 SVGEGT.

This clonotype was observed a few times. The rearrangement links TRBV28 to TRBJ2-2; D gene unclear. CDR1 is MDHEN and CDR2 is SYDVKM in the germline V gene. This CDR3 is 13 amino acids long. V was pared by 4 bases and J by 1 base, with 4 bases between. This CDR3 reads CASSSKNTGELFF. CDR3 coding DNA: TGTGCCAGCAGTTCCAAGAACACCGGGGAGCTGTTTTTT.